This T cell receptor (beta chain) comes out of a study of blood T cell repertoires in COVID-19. Study at large: Both acute and convalescent COVID-19 samples were obtained from the United States, Italy and Spain. In each case, the material was cDNA or gDNA derived from T cells, B-cell-depleted T cells, or PBMCs.

Profiled with immunoSEQ multiplex PCR; TCRdb holds only in-frame clones, not every one. The top ten hold approximately 3.6% of the sample, which has over 30,000 clones, about 80% seen once. This clone was counted a single time. Sequenced input: peripheral blood. The clonotype comes from a man aged 45-65 years with acute or convalescent COVID-19.

CDR3 amino acids: CASSHGDRGHETQYF. CDR3 nucleotides: TGCGCCAGCAGCCACGGTGACAGGGGCCATGAGACCCAGTACTTC. The rearrangement joins TRBV5-1 to TRBJ2-5; 8 positions agree with TRBD1. The CDR3 is 15 amino acids. From germline, CDR1 is SGHRS and CDR2 YFSETQ. The trim removed 4 bases at V and 5 bases at J, leaving 10 bases unmatched.